This T cell receptor (beta chain) was profiled in a study of human T cells and chemical hapten exposure. Study findings and constraints: The presence of alopecia in the donors means their immune response may differ from healthy people's.

Noted time point: patch test 1, 2 weeks after DPC sensitization. As for treatment: therapeutic diphenylcyclopropenone sensitization with weekly scalp DPC. In germline, CDR1 is LGHNA, CDR2 YSLEER. This CDR3 region has 17 residues. V lost 1 base to trimming and J lost 4 bases, with 17 bases between them. TCRdb re-analysed the RACE reads in MiXCR, keeping a single row per CDR3 protein. The table records just under 350,000 distinct CDR3 sequences, around 7% of them present only once. In the case of this clonotype: Antigen specificity is unknown.

The V gene is TRBV4-3, the J gene TRBJ2-1, with D possibly matching TRBD2 (7 bases). The sample was whole blood, taken in connection with sensitization to the hapten diphenylcyclopropenone (DPC). The receptor was derived from a woman aged 18-30 years with alopecia areata. Some clones in this sample may be carry-over from other donors' samples. The CDR3, as DNA: TGCGCCAGCAGCCAAGCGACGGCGGGGGCGCCATACAATGAGCAGTTCTTC. Its translation is CASSQATAGAPYNEQFF.